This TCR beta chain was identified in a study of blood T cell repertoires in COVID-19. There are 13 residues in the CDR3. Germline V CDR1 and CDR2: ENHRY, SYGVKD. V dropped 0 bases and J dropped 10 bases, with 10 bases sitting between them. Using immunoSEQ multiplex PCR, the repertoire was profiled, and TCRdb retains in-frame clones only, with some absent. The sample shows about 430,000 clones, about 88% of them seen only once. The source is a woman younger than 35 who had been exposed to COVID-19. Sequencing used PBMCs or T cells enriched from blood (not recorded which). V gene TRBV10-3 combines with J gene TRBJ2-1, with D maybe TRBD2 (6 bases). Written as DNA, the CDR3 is TGTGCCATCAGTGAGTCGGGACTCAGGGAGCAGTTCTTC. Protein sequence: CAISESGLREQFF.